This T cell receptor (beta chain) derives from a study of shared clonotypes between healthy human individuals (dated by TCRdb to the early 2020s). Regarding the complete study: A couple of women and a few men aged 18 to 49 years were included in the cohort. For each donor, CD4 naive and CD4 memory were each run on three plates, CD8 naive on two plates, and CD8 memory on one plate. The study deeply sequenced blood TCR repertoires of five healthy adults to estimate repertoire size and the extent of clonotype sharing between individuals. To increase sequencing depth and limit assay-specific biases, TCR repertoire library preparation and sequencing were carried out by different laboratories using diverse techniques. Leukapheresis yielded between about 0.94 and 8.9 billion PBMCs per donor. On the study overall, not on this receptor specifically: Larger estimated clonotype richness was generally found for naive subsets than for memory subsets. About 4.5% of naive CD4, 3.5% of naive CD8, about 2.4% of memory CD4, and approximately 0.39% of memory CD8 clonotypes were shared across several donors. Based on pairwise subsampling, the degree of clonotype sharing among donors was expected to be affected by sequencing depth. Higher generation probabilities were observed for clonotypes shared by all four sorted-subset donors than for non-shared clonotypes. Because the study included only a small number of donors, the genetic and exposure-history diversity represented was limited. Sampling was restricted to blood, and TCR repertoires in tissue are likely to differ from TCR repertoires in blood. Rarefaction of sorted-subset datasets indicated incomplete sequencing despite the large sequencing depth.

The junction carries 12 bases between V and J, which are trimmed by 2 bases and 0 bases respectively. Its CDR3 holds 16 amino acids, cysteine through phenylalanine. Only CDR3 DNA remains: 48 bases, in frame from the first base. CDR1 and CDR2, per the germline V gene (reference sequence), are LNHDA and SQIVND. As regards this clone: Its antigen has not been determined. No base quality values were provided; no much bigger clone lies one nucleotide off.

Healthy HIV-negative adults with no recently reported acute infections or vaccinations were included as donors. Every donor was a Caucasian adult residing in Nashville, Tennessee, USA. CD4+ T cells were enriched through magnetic negative selection, after which naive cells were positively selected on CD45RA and the remaining negative fraction served as the memory subset. Blood was collected by leukapheresis, and PBMCs were isolated by Ficoll-Histopaque density gradient centrifugation and then cryopreserved in liquid nitrogen vapor phase. Purity and quantity of every magnetically sorted T cell population were checked by analytical flow cytometry. Genomic DNA was isolated from each sorted fraction and quantified by UV absorbance on a Nanodrop 2000c. Using the deep immunoSEQ assay, TCR CDR3 regions were amplified from genomic DNA by multiplex PCR. Extracted genomic DNA from each cell subset was spread evenly across all wells of several immunoSEQ 96-well plates, with each plate serving as a replicate. For sorted subsets, 200 to 250 ng genomic DNA, equal to some 30,000 T cell genomes, was loaded into each replicate PCR. The purified libraries were quantified using a Qubit 3.0 fluorometer, sized with a Bioanalyzer 2100, and then quantified again using the KAPA Library Quantification kit. Each immunoSEQ 96-well plate was sequenced on its own single-read 150-cycle Illumina NextSeq 550 flow cell. Turning to the authors' computational methods: Because only junctional sequences without quality scores were contained in the immunoSEQ output, filtering matching that applied to full-length reads could not be performed. Sequences were annotated with PyIR, a Python wrapper for IgBLAST v1.9, and V/J genes and CDR3 were assigned using IMGT germline references. Reads were filtered out if the reads had weak V/J assignments (E-value above 1e-6), no CDR3, stop codons, out-of-frame junctions, or ambiguous translated residues. V3J clonotypes were defined as sequences sharing an identical inferred V gene, J gene, and CDR3 amino acid sequence. Percentage overlap between repertoires was computed as shared unique clonotypes divided by the size of the smaller repertoire. Repertoire richness was assessed with RTK rarefaction, the Chao1 estimator, and Recon v2.1 estimates of unobserved clonotypes. For all TCRbeta clonotypes obtained by the gDNA method from a few donors, generation probabilities were computed with OLGA. TCRdb obtained this table from immuneACCESS and retained in-frame rearrangements with V and J assigned. These tables miss some clones; where compared with another copy, unresolved V genes account for less than half of the shortfall, and the remainder is unexplained. The D gene and trimming were derived from the DNA, and the V and J assignments and clone size from that table. The sample records about 2.4 million clones, 93% of which are singletons. 0.35% to 0.45% of the sample rests with the top ten.

The chain is made from TRBV19 and TRBJ2-3; D gene: possibly TRBD1, on 6 matching bases. The origin of this receptor is a man younger than 30 in good health. Some clones in this sample may be carry-over from other donors' samples. The specimen sequenced was naive CD4+ T cells from PBMCs. The sample's cell subset or site, from its label and the paper: CD45RA+ positively selected. The base sequence is TGTGCCAGTAGTATACGGACAGTTACTAGCACAGATACGCAGTATTTT. Its product reads: CASSIRTVTSTDTQYF.